Sequencing of this TCR delta chain was carried out in a study of human gamma delta and Vdelta1 T cells (dated by TCRdb to between 2018 and 2020). For the wider study: In this study, the researchers looked at Delta One T cells, which are Vd1+ gamma-delta T cells, to see how well they work as cytotoxic effectors against acute myeloid leukemia. The research as a whole found: According to the report, Delta One T cells were polyclonal and showed broad cytotoxic targeting of acute myeloid leukemia.

Receptors were amplified or captured by PCR. Reads for this sample came from an Illumina MiSeq. Via CATT, TCRdb reprocessed the public reads, and rows with identical DNA were then joined. The sample table lists some 14,000 delta-chain clones, approximately 51% of them with a count of one. Around 1.5% of the sample is held by the ten biggest clonotypes. As concerns this clone: Its recognized antigen is unknown. Per-nucleotide qualities are absent, and no much larger clonotype sits a single base away.

CDR1 and CDR2, looked up from the germline V gene, are TSWWSYY and QGS. The CDR3, from cysteine to phenylalanine, totals 17 residues. Here the CDR3 DNA is all that survives: 51 bases in frame from base 1. At the junction V is shortened by 2 bases and J by 3 bases; bases outside the gene matches: 8. The source is a human donor in good health. The V and J segments used are TRDV1 and TRDJ1; 11 bases in between match TRDD3. The specimen was Vdelta1 gamma-delta T cells from blood grown in culture (DOT cells). The cell subset or site label here, explained by the study, means: Delta One T cells, in vitro expanded/differentiated Vd1+ gamma-delta T cells. The base sequence is TGTGCTCTTGGGGAATTTGTGGCTGGGGGATACTCCGATAAACTCATCTTT. It is translated as CALGEFVAGGYSDKLIF.